Following are 8 T cell receptor beta chains from one sample sequenced in a study of response to subunit inactivated influenza vaccine. TCRdb re-called the RT-PCR reads with MiXCR, one entry per CDR3 protein. The sample holds hundreds of thousands of distinct CDR3 sequences, about 15% seen once. The sample consisted of PBMCs from blood, taken approximately 15 days before vaccination. These receptors all stem from a man in his fifties who received an inactivated influenza vaccine.

V gene TRBV20-1 combines with J gene TRBJ2-7, with D uncertain. From germline, CDR1 is DFQATT and CDR2 SNEGSKA (reference sequence). The CDR3 runs 13 residues. With 1 base removed from V and 3 bases from J, the gap between germline ends came to 10 bases. CDR3 DNA sequence: TGCAGTGCTAGAGCCACAGACCACTACGAGCAGTACTTC. This sequence encodes CSARATDHYEQYF.

The V and J genes are TRBV7-9 and TRBJ2-3; no reliable D call. This CDR3 spans 13 amino acids. CDR1 SEHNR and CDR2 FQNEAQ come from the germline V gene (reference sequence). V was clipped by 7 bases and J by 2 bases, with 10 bases between them. The CDR3 here is CASNLSPTDTQYF. In DNA form, the CDR3 reads TGTGCCAGCAACCTCTCCCCCACAGATACGCAGTATTTT.

This clonotype was seen ten or more times. The rearrangement joins TRBV19 to TRBJ2-2; D is unresolved. The V end was cut by 5 bases, the J end by 6 bases, with 4 bases between. The germline V gene encodes CDR1 LNHDA and CDR2 SQIVND (reference sequence). CDR3 size: 11 residues. The CDR3 DNA reads TGTGCCAGTAGTCGCCCCGGGGAGCTGTTTTTT. Protein: CASSRPGELFF.

This clonotype was found many times. The chain uses TRBV7-9 and TRBJ2-7; 8 bases are a match to TRBD2. The V segment lost 5 bases and the J segment 0 bases; nucleotides outside the gene matches: 6. The germline V gene has CDR1 SEHNR and CDR2 FQNEAQ (reference sequence). The CDR3 spans 15 residues. The CDR3 is CASSGGRNSSYEQYF. The DNA of the CDR3 is TGTGCCAGCAGCGGCGGGAGGAACTCCTCCTACGAGCAGTACTTC.

The chain is built from TRBV11-2 and TRBJ2-1; D gene uncertain. V lost 1 base and J lost 4, with 11 bases in between. The germline V gene encodes CDR1 SGHAT and CDR2 FQNNGV. The CDR3 is made up of 15 amino acids. The CDR3 protein is CASSLGLIAYNEQFF. DNA of the CDR3: TGTGCCAGCAGCTTAGGCCTAATTGCATACAATGAGCAGTTCTTC.

This rearrangement joins TRBV12-3 or TRBV12-4 to TRBJ1-2; 10 bases are shared with TRBD1. Trimming cost V 1 base and J 0 bases; bases outside gene matches: 5. CDR3 length: 17 residues. DNA for the CDR3: TGTGCCAGCAGTTTAGGGACAGGGGGGGTGTCTAACTATGGCTACACCTTC. Translating it yields CASSLGTGGVSNYGYTF.

This clonotype was counted between two and nine times. The chain links TRBV6-2 or TRBV6-3 to TRBJ2-3, with 16 positions matching TRBD2. Germline loops: CDR1 MNHEY, CDR2 SVGEGT. V lost 3 bases to trimming and J lost 3 bases; unmatched junction nucleotides: 3. The CDR3 covers 17 residues. The CDR3: CASSYMGLAGGTDTQYF. The CDR3 nucleotides are TGTGCCAGCAGTTATATGGGACTAGCGGGAGGGACAGATACGCAGTATTTT.

This clonotype has more than one count but fewer than ten. The chain has TRBV6-5 and TRBJ2-7, with D uncertain. Per germline, CDR1 MNHEY and CDR2 SVGAGI. The CDR3 is made up of 17 amino acids. V was cut by 0 bases and J by 0 bases, with 15 bases left in between. Written as DNA, the CDR3 is TGTGCCAGCAGTTACTCTCCTGTGGCACAGAGCTCCTACGAGCAGTACTTC. Its translation: CASSYSPVAQSSYEQYF.